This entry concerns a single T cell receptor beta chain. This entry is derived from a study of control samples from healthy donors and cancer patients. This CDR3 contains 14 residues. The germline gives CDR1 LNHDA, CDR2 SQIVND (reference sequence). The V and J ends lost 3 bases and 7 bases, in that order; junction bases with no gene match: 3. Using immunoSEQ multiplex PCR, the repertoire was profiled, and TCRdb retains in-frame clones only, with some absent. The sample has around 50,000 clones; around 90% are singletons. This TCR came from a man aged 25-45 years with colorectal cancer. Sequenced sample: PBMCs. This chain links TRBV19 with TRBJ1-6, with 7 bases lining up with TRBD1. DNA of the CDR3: TGTGCCAGTAGTATGGGACAGTTCAATTCACCCCTCCACTTT. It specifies CASSMGQFNSPLHF.